This T cell receptor beta chain was sequenced for a study of spatial heterogeneity in lung cancer. In TCRdb, the 5' RACE reads were re-called with MiXCR into one record per CDR3 protein. The sample has 110,000 or so distinct CDR3 sequences, 11% seen once. Sample time point: blood at routine non-recurrence follow-up after resection. This CDR3 contains 12 residues. V lost 5 bases and J lost 3, with 8 bases in between. The germline CDR1 and CDR2 sequences are MNHEY and SVGEGT. Sequences were derived from PBMCs, sampled at follow-up. The receptor comes from a female donor with early-stage non-small cell lung cancer. The rearrangement uses TRBV6-2 or TRBV6-3 and TRBJ2-7, with D perhaps TRBD1 or TRBD2 (5 bases each). In DNA form, the CDR3 reads TGTGCCAGCAGTGTTGGGGGCTACGAGCAGTACGTC. It translates to CASSVGGYEQYV.